This T cell receptor beta chain was sequenced during a study of T cells in tuberculosis. Sequencing used immunoSEQ multiplex PCR; TCRdb keeps in-frame clones, though not all of them. Here the sample spans about 35,000 clones, around nine tenths being singletons. Time point reported: new active TB diagnosis, blood taken before or within 7 days of starting treatment. Positive smear microscopy and/or M. tuberculosis culture confirmed active disease. The sequence came from an adult with tuberculosis. The sequenced sample was PBMCs, obtained at tuberculosis diagnosis.

CDR3 residues: CASSQEYRAADTQYF. The CDR3 nucleotides are TGCGCCAGCAGCCAAGAATACAGGGCAGCCGATACGCAGTATTTT. The chain employs TRBV4-3 and TRBJ2-3; a weak D match, TRBD1 (6 bases). V lost 0 bases and J 6 bases, leaving 13 bases between the germline ends. This CDR3 has 15 amino acids. CDR1 is LGHNA and CDR2 is YSLEER in the germline V gene.